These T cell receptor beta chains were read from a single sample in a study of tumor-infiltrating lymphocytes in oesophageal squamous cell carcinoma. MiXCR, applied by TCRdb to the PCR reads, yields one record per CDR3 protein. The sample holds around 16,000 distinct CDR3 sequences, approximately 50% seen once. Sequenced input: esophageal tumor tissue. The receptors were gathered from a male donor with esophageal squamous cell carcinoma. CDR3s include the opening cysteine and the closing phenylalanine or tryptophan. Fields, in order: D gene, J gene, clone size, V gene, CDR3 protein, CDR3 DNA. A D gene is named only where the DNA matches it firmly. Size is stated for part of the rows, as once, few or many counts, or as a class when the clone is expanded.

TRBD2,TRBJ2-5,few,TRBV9,CASSVGTGTSGSHEQYF,TGTGCCAGCAGCGTGGGGACGGGGACTAGCGGGAGCCATGAGCAGTACTTC
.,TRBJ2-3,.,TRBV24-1,CATSDLAYGTQYF,TGTGCCACCAGTGATTTGGCCTACGGTACGCAGTATTTT
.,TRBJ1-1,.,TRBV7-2,CASSPWAPGTEAFF,TGTGCCAGCAGCCCGTGGGCGCCTGGCACTGAAGCTTTCTTT
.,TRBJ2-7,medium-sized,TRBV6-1,CASSYYHRTDEQYF,TGTGCCAGCAGTTATTATCACCGGACAGACGAGCAGTACTTC
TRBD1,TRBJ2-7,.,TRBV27,CASSSGTASYEQYF,TGTGCCAGCAGTTCCGGGACAGCTTCCTACGAGCAGTACTTC
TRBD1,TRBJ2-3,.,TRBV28,CASSLPGQGMNSDTQYF,TGTGCCAGCAGTTTACCGGGACAGGGAATGAACTCAGATACGCAGTATTTT
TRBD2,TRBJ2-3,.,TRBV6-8,CASSAGTSGSGGPDTQYF,TGTGCCAGCAGTGCCGGGACTAGCGGGAGTGGAGGCCCAGATACGCAGTATTTT
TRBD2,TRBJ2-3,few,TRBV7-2,CASSSRLAGLSTDTQYF,TGTGCCAGCAGCTCACGTTTAGCGGGACTCAGCACAGATACGCAGTATTTT
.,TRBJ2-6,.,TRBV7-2,CASSLGQGANVLTF,TGTGCCAGCAGCTTAGGGCAGGGGGCCAACGTCCTGACTTTC
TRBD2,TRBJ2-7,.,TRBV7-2,CASSPTSGGYNEQYF,TGTGCCAGCAGCCCAACTAGCGGGGGATACAATGAGCAGTACTTC
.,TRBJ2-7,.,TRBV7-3,CASSLLTEQYF,TGTGCCAGCAGCTTATTAACCGAGCAGTACTTC
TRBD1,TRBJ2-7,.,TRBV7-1,CASSAQGADNSPLHF,TGTGCCAGCAGCGCACAGGGGGCGGATAATTCACCCCTCCACTTC
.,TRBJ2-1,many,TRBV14,CASSQDLRGEQFF,TGTGCCAGCAGCCAAGATTTGCGGGGTGAGCAGTTCTTC
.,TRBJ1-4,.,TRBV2,CASSEGGGVYEKLFF,TGTGCCAGCAGTGAAGGAGGCGGCGTATATGAAAAACTGTTTTTT
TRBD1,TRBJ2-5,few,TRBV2,CASSVTGAETQYF,TGTGCCAGCTCGGTGACAGGGGCAGAGACCCAGTACTTC
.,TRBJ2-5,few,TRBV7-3,CASSCPPTGRETQYF,TGTGCCAGCAGCTGTCCACCCACGGGGCGGGAGACCCAGTACTTC
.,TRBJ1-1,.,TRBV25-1,CASRTQWGTEAFF,TGTGCCAGCAGAACACAGTGGGGCACTGAAGCTTTCTTT
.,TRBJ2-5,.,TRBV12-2,CASRLNRVQETQYF,TGTGCAAGTCGCTTAAACAGGGTCCAAGAGACCCAGTACTTC
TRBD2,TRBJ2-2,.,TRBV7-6,CASSLGGGRADAGELFF,TGTGCCAGCAGCTTAGGTGGCGGGAGGGCCGATGCCGGGGAGCTGTTTTTT
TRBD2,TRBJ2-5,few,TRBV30,CASDRGAGDARETQYF,TGTGCCTCCGACCGGGGAGCGGGAGACGCGCGGGAGACCCAGTACTTC
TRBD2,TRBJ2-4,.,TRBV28,CASSFPSGGAAKNIQYF,TGTGCCAGCAGTTTCCCTAGCGGGGGGGCCGCCAAAAACATTCAGTACTTC
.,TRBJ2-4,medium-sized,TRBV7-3,CASSLGKGDIQYF,TGTGCCAGCAGCTTGGGGAAGGGAGACATTCAGTACTTC
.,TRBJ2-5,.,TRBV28,CASSSSRVRRETQYF,TGTGCCAGCAGTTCTTCTAGGGTAAGACGAGAGACCCAGTACTTC
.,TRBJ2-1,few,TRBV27,CASRELVGEQFF,TGTGCCAGCAGGGAGCTGGTTGGTGAGCAGTTCTTC
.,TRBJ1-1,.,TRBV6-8,CASRPNRLVNTEAFF,TGTGCCAGCAGGCCCAACAGGTTGGTGAACACTGAAGCTTTCTTT
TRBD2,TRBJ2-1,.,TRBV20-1,CSALKIAGDEQFF,TGCAGTGCTCTTAAAATAGCGGGAGATGAGCAGTTCTTC
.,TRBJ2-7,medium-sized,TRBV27,CASGLPYEQYF,TGTGCCAGCGGATTACCCTACGAGCAGTACTTC
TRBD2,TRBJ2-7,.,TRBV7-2,CASSLRLAGSGEQYF,TGTGCCAGCAGCTTGAGACTAGCGGGGTCTGGAGAGCAGTACTTC
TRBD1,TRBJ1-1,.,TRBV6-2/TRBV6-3,CASSAGGGTEAFF,TGTGCCAGCAGCGCAGGGGGCGGTACTGAAGCTTTCTTT
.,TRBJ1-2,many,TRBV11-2,CASSLGHIFYGYTF,TGTGCCAGCAGCTTAGGGCACATTTTCTATGGCTACACCTTC
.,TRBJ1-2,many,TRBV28,CASRKQGPYGYTF,TGTGCCAGCAGGAAACAGGGACCCTATGGCTACACCTTC
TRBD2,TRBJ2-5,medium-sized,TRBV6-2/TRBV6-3,CASSYSSRESGRATHGQYF,TGTGCCAGCAGTTACTCAAGCCGGGAGAGCGGGAGGGCGACCCACGGTCAGTACTTC
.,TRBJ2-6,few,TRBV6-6,CASSYGQISGANVLTF,TGTGCCAGCAGTTACGGACAGATTTCTGGGGCCAACGTCCTGACTTTC
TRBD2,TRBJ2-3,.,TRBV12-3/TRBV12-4,CASMRAGVATDTQYF,TGTGCCAGCATGAGGGCGGGAGTAGCTACAGATACGCAGTATTTT
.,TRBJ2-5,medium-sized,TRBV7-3,CASSQFQGFGETQYF,TGTGCCAGCAGCCAGTTCCAGGGGTTTGGGGAGACCCAGTACTTC
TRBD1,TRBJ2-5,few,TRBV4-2,CASSQDLQGAETQYF,TGTGCCAGCAGCCAAGATCTGCAGGGGGCTGAGACCCAGTACTTC
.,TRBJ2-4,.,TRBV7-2,CASSSGSYNEQYF,TGTGCCAGCAGCTCAGGCTCCTACAATGAGCAGTACTTC
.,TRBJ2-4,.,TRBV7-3,CASSPPGGRKNIQYF,TGTGCCAGCAGCCCACCCGGGGGACGCAAAAACATTCAGTACTTC
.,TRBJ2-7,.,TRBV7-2,CASSPLYNEQYF,TGTGCCAGCAGCCCGCTTTATAACGAGCAGTACTTC
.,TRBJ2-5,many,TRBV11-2,CASSLDRTPPTQYF,TGTGCCAGCAGCTTAGATCGGACTCCCCCGACGCAGTACTTC
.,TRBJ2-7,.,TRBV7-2,CASSPRASDQINEQYF,TGTGCCAGCAGCCCGCGGGCTAGCGACCAAATCAATGAGCAGTACTTC
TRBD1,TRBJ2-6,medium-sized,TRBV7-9,CASRLPGQGDSGANVLTF,TGTGCCAGCAGGTTGCCGGGACAGGGGGACTCTGGGGCCAACGTCCTGACTTTC
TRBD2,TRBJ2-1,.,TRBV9,CASSVGGGTSGSNEQFF,TGTGCCAGCAGCGTAGGGGGTGGGACTAGCGGGAGCAATGAGCAGTTCTTC
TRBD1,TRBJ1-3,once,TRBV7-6,CASSRRQGESGNTIYF,TGTGCCAGCAGTAGGCGACAGGGGGAAAGTGGAAACACCATATATTTT
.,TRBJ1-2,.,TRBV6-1,CASSPLWGGDGGYTF,TGTGCCAGCAGCCCTCTGTGGGGCGGGGATGGAGGCTACACCTTC
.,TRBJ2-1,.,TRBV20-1,CSASGGTANNEQFF,TGCAGTGCTAGTGGCGGGACAGCCAACAATGAGCAGTTCTTC
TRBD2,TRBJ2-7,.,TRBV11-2,CASSRWATSGAEYEQYF,TGTGCCAGCAGCCGCTGGGCGACTAGCGGGGCCGAGTACGAGCAGTACTTC
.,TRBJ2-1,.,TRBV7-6,CASSGTINNEQFF,TGTGCCAGCAGCGGGACCATCAACAATGAGCAGTTCTTC
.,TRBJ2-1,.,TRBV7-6,CASSPTSGPFGNEQFF,TGTGCTAGCAGCCCGACTTCGGGGCCTTTCGGTAATGAGCAGTTCTTC
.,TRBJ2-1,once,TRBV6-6,CASMGGASYEQFF,TGTGCCAGCATGGGGGGCGCGTCCTACGAGCAGTTCTTC
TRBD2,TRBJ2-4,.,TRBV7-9,CASSFGEAGVTKNIQYF,TGTGCCAGCAGCTTTGGGGAAGCGGGAGTTACCAAAAACATTCAGTACTTC
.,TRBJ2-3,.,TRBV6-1,CASSERDGTDTKYF,TGTGCCAGCAGTGAGCGGGATGGCACAGATACGAAGTATTTT
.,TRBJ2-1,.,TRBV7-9,CASSPTRGGHVHNEQFF,TGTGCCAGCAGCCCGACAAGGGGGGGCCACGTGCACAATGAGCAGTTCTTC